A single sample gave rise to the 5 T cell receptor beta chains below, sequenced in a study of spatial heterogeneity in lung cancer. Each CDR3 protein gets one entry after TCRdb re-called the 5' RACE reads with MiXCR. The table shows some 36,000 distinct CDR3 sequences, with approximately 7.5% occurring only once. Noted time point: blood at routine non-recurrence follow-up after resection. Specimen: PBMCs, collected at follow-up. The receptors come from a male donor with early-stage non-small cell lung cancer.

This clonotype was seen at least ten times. V usage is TRBV7-3 and J usage is TRBJ2-1; TRBD2 matches at 10 bases. The CDR3 loop spans 14 amino acids. Germline CDR1 reads SGHTA; CDR2 reads FQGTGA. The J segment lost 7 bases and the V segment lost 2 bases, leaving 2 bases of the junction unmatched. This CDR3 is CASSLQAGGNEQFF. As DNA, the CDR3 is TGTGCCAGCAGCTTACAAGCGGGGGGGAATGAGCAGTTCTTC.

On this clonotype: A much more abundant neighbour one base away suggests this may be a read error. The rearrangement links TRBV5-1 to TRBJ1-4; a weak D match, TRBD1 (5 bases). The V and J ends lost 4 bases and 8 bases respectively, with 18 bases between them. Germline V gene sequence: CDR1 SGHRS, CDR2 YFSETQ. The CDR3 has 15 residues. The CDR3: CASSRWQGGGEKLFF. In nucleotides, the CDR3 is TGCGCCAGCAGCCGTTGGCAGGGAGGAGGGGAAAAACTGTTTTTT.

The chain combines TRBV7-2 with TRBJ2-3; 8 bases agree with TRBD1. V lost 2 bases and J lost 4; bases outside the gene matches: 8. Per the germline V gene, CDR1 is SGHTA and CDR2 is FQGNSA. This CDR3 region has 16 residues. DNA for the CDR3: TGTGCCAGCAGCTTAAATGGACAGGGTAACGCAGATACGCAGTATTTT. The encoded protein is CASSLNGQGNADTQYF.

This clonotype has at least ten counts. The chain is built from TRBV24-1 and TRBJ2-7, with D perhaps matching TRBD2 (5 bases). The V gene's germline CDR1 is KGHDR and CDR2 SFDVKD. This CDR3 is built from 12 residues. Trimming removed 9 bases at V and 3 bases at J, with 11 bases between. This chain's CDR3 is CATPPGSYEQYF. The CDR3 region has the DNA TGTGCCACCCCCCCGGGGAGCTACGAGCAGTACTTC.

This clonotype showed up many times. The chain carries TRBV27 and TRBJ2-5, with 9 bases identical to TRBD1. J was trimmed by 4 bases and V by 1 base; bases with no gene match: 4. Per germline, CDR1 MNHEY and CDR2 SMNVEV (reference sequence). This CDR3 comprises 15 residues. CDR3 nucleotides: TGTGCCAGCAGTTTATTGACAGGGGGGGTAGAGACCCAGTACTTC. Translating gives CASSLLTGGVETQYF.